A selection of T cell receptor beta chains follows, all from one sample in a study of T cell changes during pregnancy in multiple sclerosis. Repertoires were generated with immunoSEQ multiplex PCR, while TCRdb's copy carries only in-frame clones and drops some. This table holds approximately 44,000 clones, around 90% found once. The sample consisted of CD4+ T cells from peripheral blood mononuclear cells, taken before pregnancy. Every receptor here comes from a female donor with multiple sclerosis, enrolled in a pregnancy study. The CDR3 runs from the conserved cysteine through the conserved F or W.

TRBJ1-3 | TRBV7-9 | CASSFRGAGNTIYF
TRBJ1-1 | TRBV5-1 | CASSVSGDGNTEAFF
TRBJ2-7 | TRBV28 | CASSPRGTGKAYEQYF
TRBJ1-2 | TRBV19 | CASNPTENYGYTF
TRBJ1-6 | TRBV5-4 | CASSRGQGIGQDSPLHF
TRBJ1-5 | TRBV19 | CASSLGTAVQPQHF
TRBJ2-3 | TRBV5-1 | CASSPDRATDTQYF
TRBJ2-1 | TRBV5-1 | CASKLTSGSNEQFF
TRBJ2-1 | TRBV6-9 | CASSYSSSVHEQFF
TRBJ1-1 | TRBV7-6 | CASSLGRQGSTEAFF
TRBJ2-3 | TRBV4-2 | CASSHPGRTSGATDTQYF
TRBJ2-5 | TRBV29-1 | CSVPFGSGETQYF
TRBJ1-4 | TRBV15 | CATSRAGQSNEKLFF
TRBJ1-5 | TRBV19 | CASSIKQGAYQPQHF
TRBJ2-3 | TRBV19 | CASLSDRDTQYF
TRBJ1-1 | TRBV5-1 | CASSLEGVNTEAFF